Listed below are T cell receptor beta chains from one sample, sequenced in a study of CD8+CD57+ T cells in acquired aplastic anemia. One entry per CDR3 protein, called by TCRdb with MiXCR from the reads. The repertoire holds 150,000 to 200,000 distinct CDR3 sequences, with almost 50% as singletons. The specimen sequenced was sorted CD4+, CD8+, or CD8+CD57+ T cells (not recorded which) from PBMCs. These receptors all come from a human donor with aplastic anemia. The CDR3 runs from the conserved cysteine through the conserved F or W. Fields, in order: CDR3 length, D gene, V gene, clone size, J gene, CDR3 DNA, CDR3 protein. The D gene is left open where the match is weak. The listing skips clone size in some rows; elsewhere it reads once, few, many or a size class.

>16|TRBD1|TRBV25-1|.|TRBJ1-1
TGTGCCAGCAGTGATATTCGGGACAGGGGTAGGGCTGAAGCTTTCTTT
CASSDIRDRGRAEAFF
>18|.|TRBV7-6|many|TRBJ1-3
TGTGCCAGCAGCTCCAGCGGTTTAAGGTCCCAAAGCGGAAACACCATATATTTT
CASSSSGLRSQSGNTIYF
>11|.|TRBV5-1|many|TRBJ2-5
TGCGCCAGCAGCTTCAGCGAGACCCAGTACTTC
CASSFSETQYF
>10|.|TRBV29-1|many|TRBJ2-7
TGCAGCGTTCAGGACCGCGAGCAGTACTTC
CSVQDREQYF
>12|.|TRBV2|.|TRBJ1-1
TGTGCCAGCAAACAGAAGGGGCCTGAAGCTTTCTTT
CASKQKGPEAFF
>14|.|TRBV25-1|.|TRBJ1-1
TGTGCCAGCAGTGAATCGGGCAGGGCCACTGAAGCTTTCTTT
CASSESGRATEAFF
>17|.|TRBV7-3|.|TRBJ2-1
TGTGCCAGCAGCTTAACAATAGCGGACTATTTGTTCAATGAGCAGTTCTTC
CASSLTIADYLFNEQFF
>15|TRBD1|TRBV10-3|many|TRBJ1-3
TGTGCCATCAGTGACCAACAGGGGGGCGGAAACACCATATATTTT
CAISDQQGGGNTIYF
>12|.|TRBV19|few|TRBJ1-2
TGTGCCAGTAGGATCCAGGGTCTGGGCTACACCTTC
CASRIQGLGYTF
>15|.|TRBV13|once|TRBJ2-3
TGTGCCAGCAGCCCCACTAGGTCCTCCGAGGATACGCAGTATTTT
CASSPTRSSEDTQYF
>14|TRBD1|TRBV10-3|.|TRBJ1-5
TGTGCCATCGGGAAGGGACAGAACAATCAGCCCCGGCACTTT
CAIGKGQNNQPRHF
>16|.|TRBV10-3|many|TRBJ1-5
TGTGCCATCAGTGAGTCTGGGGGGGCGGTGAATCAGCCCCAGCATTTT
CAISESGGAVNQPQHF
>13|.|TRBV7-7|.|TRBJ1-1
TGTGCCAGCAGCTTGACAAGTGACACTGGAGCTTTCTTT
CASSLTSDTGAFF
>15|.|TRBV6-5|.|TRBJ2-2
TGTGCCAGCAGTTACTGGGCAGGGGGGGCCGGGGAGCTGTTTTTT
CASSYWAGGAGELFF
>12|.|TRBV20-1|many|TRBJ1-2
TGCAGTGCGAAGGACCAGAACTATGGCTACACCTTC
CSAKDQNYGYTF
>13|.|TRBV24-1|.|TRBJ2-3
TGTGCCACCAGTGATCGCAGGGCAGAGGGTCGGTATTTT
CATSDRRAEGRYF
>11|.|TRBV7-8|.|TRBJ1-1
TGTGCCAGCAGCGAGGACAGTGAAGCTTTCTTT
CASSEDSEAFF
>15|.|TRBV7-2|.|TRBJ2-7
TGTGCCAGCAGCTTCAGAGGGGCCACTTCCTACGAGCAGCACTTC
CASSFRGATSYEQHF